Listed below are T cell receptor beta chains from one sample, sequenced in a study of post-analysis software for immune sequencing data. A single record per CDR3 protein comes from TCRdb applying MiXCR to the PCR reads. The repertoire holds about 160,000 distinct CDR3 sequences, with roughly 34% as singletons. The source material was blood, sampled after autologous hematopoietic stem cell transplantation. The receptors were sampled from a girl between 10 and 17 years old with multiple sclerosis. Both conserved end residues are trimmed from each CDR3. Expanded clones are given a class, and other clones once, few, many or no size at all.

cdr3_aa	clone_size	v_call	j_call
ATSRDKTRPQETQY	NA	TRBV15	TRBJ2-5
ASSGTGGPNYGYT	NA	TRBV2	TRBJ1-2
ASSQSGLAGFDEQF	few	TRBV4-1	TRBJ2-1
ASSPWAQPIGEQY	NA	TRBV7-2	TRBJ2-4
AISESGVPSNQPQH	NA	TRBV10-3	TRBJ1-5
SARDKTVLPRYEQY	few	TRBV20-1	TRBJ2-7
ASSLAGPLAGLTYEQY	NA	TRBV7-2	NA
ASSPRTSGHSSTDTQY	few	TRBV11-2	TRBJ2-3
ASSRDRWSSYEQY	few	TRBV2	TRBJ2-7
ASSIDGTATGTQY	NA	TRBV19	TRBJ2-3
ASSLQDRGYGYT	NA	TRBV5-1	TRBJ1-2
ASSQGTGRAKNIQY	few	TRBV4-3	TRBJ2-4
ASSLWPTRDRGTISLYGYT	many	TRBV11-2	TRBJ1-2
ASSLSGLAGQETQY	few	TRBV5-1	TRBJ2-5
ASSGRLAGLDTQY	NA	TRBV2	TRBJ2-3
ASSRTGHQETQY	NA	TRBV11-2	TRBJ2-5
ASSHRDRSYEQY	NA	TRBV6-6	TRBJ2-7
ASSPFGGESSYEQY	many	TRBV5-1	TRBJ2-7
ASSPTGQETQY	many	TRBV18	TRBJ2-5
SAPKRLPSYNEQF	NA	TRBV20-1	TRBJ2-1
SARTYYSNQPQH	many	TRBV20-1	TRBJ1-5
ASSPRPGTGLEETQY	NA	TRBV9	TRBJ2-5
SASGSGASGIQETQY	few	TRBV20-1	TRBJ2-5
ASSYGIQQGAYNEQF	NA	TRBV6-6	TRBJ2-1
ASSPGGAVYEQY	few	TRBV18	TRBJ2-7